Listed below are T cell receptor beta chains from one sample, sequenced in a study of beta chain features in type 1 diabetes. TCRdb's copy holds only in-frame clones and misses some; the assay was immunoSEQ multiplex PCR. The sample shows 300,000 to 450,000 clones, 10% to 15% of them seen only once. Source material: naive CD4+ T cells from blood. These receptor sequences come from a man younger than 35 in good health. CDR3s include the opening cysteine and the closing phenylalanine or tryptophan. D genes are given only for firm matches. Size is stated for part of the rows, as once, few or many counts, or as a class when the clone is expanded.

J gene,D gene,CDR3 length,clone size,V gene,CDR3 protein,CDR3 DNA
TRBJ2-2,.,13,few,TRBV19,CASSITNTGELFF,TGTGCCAGTAGTATCACGAACACCGGGGAGCTGTTTTTT
TRBJ2-7,.,12,.,TRBV2,CASSELGSQQYF,TGTGCCAGCAGTGAATTGGGGAGCCAGCAGTACTTC
TRBJ2-7,.,14,few,TRBV9,CASSATRSSYEQYF,TGTGCCAGCAGCGCCACGCGCTCCTCCTACGAGCAGTACTTC
TRBJ1-1,TRBD1,14,.,TRBV28,CASSLDRGRTEAFF,TGTGCCAGCAGCCTGGACAGGGGGCGGACTGAAGCTTTCTTT
TRBJ2-1,.,12,few,TRBV2,CASSLRGGQQFF,TGTGCCAGCAGTTTGAGGGGGGGCCAGCAGTTCTTC
TRBJ2-3,TRBD1,14,few,TRBV5-4,CASSLGTGRDTQYF,TGTGCCAGCAGCTTGGGGACAGGGCGGGATACGCAGTATTTT
TRBJ2-7,.,15,few,TRBV9,CASSSLGAVPDEQYF,TGTGCCAGCAGTTCTCTGGGGGCTGTGCCCGACGAGCAGTACTTC
TRBJ1-6,.,16,.,TRBV7-2,CASSFKGGPDNSPLHF,TGTGCCAGCAGCTTCAAAGGCGGGCCCGATAATTCACCCCTCCACTTT
TRBJ2-6,.,16,.,TRBV6-6,CASSYPRVSGANVLTF,TGTGCCAGCAGTTACCCCAGGGTATCTGGGGCCAACGTCCTGACTTTC
TRBJ2-1,TRBD2,16,.,TRBV19,CASTPLAGGGQWEQFF,TGTGCCAGTACCCCCTTAGCGGGAGGGGGACAATGGGAGCAGTTCTTC
TRBJ1-4,.,14,.,TRBV7-2,CASSYQGNNEKLFF,TGTGCCAGCAGCTATCAGGGGAATAATGAAAAACTGTTTTTT
TRBJ2-7,TRBD1,13,.,TRBV28,CASGPGQSYEQYF,TGTGCCAGCGGACCGGGACAGAGCTACGAGCAGTACTTC
TRBJ2-1,TRBD2,15,.,TRBV14,CASSETSGRLNEQFF,TGTGCCAGCAGCGAGACTAGCGGGAGGTTGAATGAGCAGTTCTTC
TRBJ2-6,TRBD1,16,.,TRBV25-1,CASSAEQGVGANVLTF,TGTGCCAGCAGTGCCGAACAGGGGGTTGGGGCCAACGTCCTGACTTTC
TRBJ1-1,.,16,.,TRBV7-2,CASSPVGRDLNTEAFF,TGTGCCAGCAGCCCCGTCGGTCGGGACTTGAACACTGAAGCTTTCTTT
TRBJ1-6,.,14,.,TRBV10-3,CAISDGTLNSPLHF,TGTGCCATCAGTGATGGGACTCTGAATTCACCCCTCCACTTT
TRBJ1-1,.,14,few,TRBV7-9,CASSLAQPNTEAFF,TGTGCCAGCAGCTTAGCACAGCCTAACACTGAAGCTTTCTTT
TRBJ2-3,.,17,few,TRBV9,CASSTRQERRYADTQYF,TGTGCCAGCAGCACCCGACAGGAGAGAAGGTACGCAGATACGCAGTATTTT
TRBJ1-5,.,14,few,TRBV7-9,CASSLGGVGQPQHF,TGTGCCAGCAGCTTGGGGGGTGTGGGTCAGCCCCAGCATTTT
TRBJ2-5,.,13,few,TRBV29-1,CSVDPGAEETQYF,TGCAGCGTTGACCCCGGAGCGGAGGAGACCCAGTACTTC
TRBJ2-5,.,15,few,TRBV5-4,CASSLGGSHFTAQYF,TGTGCCAGCAGCCTCGGAGGGAGCCACTTTACGGCCCAGTACTTC
TRBJ2-3,TRBD1,12,.,TRBV29-1,CSVTGGADTQYF,TGCAGCGTCACAGGGGGCGCAGATACGCAGTATTTT
TRBJ2-7,.,17,.,TRBV7-9,CASSLTRGQMSSYEQYF,TGTGCCAGCAGCCTCACGAGAGGACAGATGAGCTCCTACGAGCAGTACTTC
TRBJ1-5,.,15,.,TRBV19,CASSIKQFPGQPQHF,TGTGCCAGTAGTATAAAGCAGTTCCCGGGTCAGCCCCAGCATTTT